This TCR beta chain derives from a study of T cells after yellow fever vaccination. About the study: Preparation used SMART-Seq v4 Ultra Low Input for the low-cell-number fractions.

Study-level points and caveats: Most primary-vaccination clones recurred post-booster (roughly 96% CD4, about 87% CD8). The CD4 and CD8 compartments had a small share of their clonotypes in common.

This clonotype was observed a handful of times. What it recognizes is unknown. It was through 5'RACE template switching that TCR cDNA was made, with a universal primer site and UMIs added. TCRdb reprocessed the 5' RACE reads via MiXCR and lists one record per CDR3 protein. The sample yields under 400,000 distinct CDR3 sequences, approximately 10% seen once. Germline V CDR1 and CDR2: DFQATT, SNEGSKA (reference sequence). The CDR3 is 15 amino acids. The V gene lost 0 bases and the J gene lost 5 bases, with 13 bases spanning the gap. The input for sequencing was PBMCs, taken on the day of the first yellow fever vaccination. This receptor was taken from a man younger than 35 who received the YFV17D yellow fever vaccine. The V and J genes are TRBV20-1 and TRBJ1-4; a possible D gene is TRBD1 (5 bases). CDR3 sequence: CSARDPGGSNEKLFF. In DNA, the CDR3 is TGCAGTGCTAGAGATCCCGGGGGTTCAAATGAAAAACTGTTTTTT.